This TCR beta chain was obtained from a study of Ad26.COV2.S vaccination and SARS-CoV-2 variants. Study-level results: Measures of TCR breadth and depth may have fallen short of total T cell responses.

TCRdb keeps only in-frame clones here, not all; method: immunoSEQ multiplex PCR. The data contain approximately 300,000 clones, about 86% of them singletons. This clone was detected once. The antigen is undetermined. Sample treatment: roughly 18 received Ad26.COV2.S at low or high dose, single or two shots; 5 received placebo; per-sample allocation not given. Day 63 after the first injection of vaccine or placebo was the sampling time. Looked up from germline, CDR1 is SEHNR and CDR2 is FQNEAQ (reference sequence). The trim removed 5 bases at V and 2 bases at J, leaving 10 bases unmatched. The CDR3 runs to 16 residues.

This sample comprised peripheral blood, obtained in a trial of Ad26.COV2.S vaccine versus placebo. The sequence was collected from a person aged 18-65 years who received the Ad26.COV2.S COVID-19 vaccine or a placebo. The J gene is TRBJ2-3, the V gene TRBV7-9; 7 positions agree with TRBD1. The CDR3 DNA follows: TGTGCCAGCAGCAGTAACAGGGGTAGCACCACAGATACGCAGTATTTT. Encoded protein: CASSSNRGSTTDTQYF.